This entry is about one TCR beta chain. What it binds is not known. This record belongs to a study of cytomegalovirus exposure and HLA in healthy donors. Nominal health characterized the donors when sampled, though unrecorded immune exposures were likely. The CDR3 has 16 amino acids. CDR1 and CDR2 (germline): SNHLY, FYNNEI. Trimming stripped 3 bases from V and 2 bases from J, with 15 bases between. General study points: Differences between HLA loci emerged in a later analysis of TCR association rates, with DRB1 most and HLA-C fewest. Looking again later, the authors saw that most CMV-associated TCR beta chains seemed HLA-restricted. Among TCR sequences, most were rare, though some public TCRs appeared in many donors.

The PCR had 60 Vbeta and 13 Jbeta primers. Measured with immunoSEQ multiplex PCR; TCRdb has only the in-frame clones, and not every one. The sample holds just over 150,000 clones, approximately 84% seen once. Sequenced sample: PBMCs. The chain recombines TRBV2 with TRBJ2-3, with D maybe TRBD1 (6 bases). This clonotype was sampled from a man younger than 30 in good health and CMV-seropositive. This CDR3 reads CASSDPNRAYTDTQYF. For the CDR3, the DNA is TGTGCCAGCAGTGACCCTAACAGGGCATACACAGATACGCAGTATTTT.